Below, 30 T cell receptor beta chains from the same sample are listed, as sequenced in a study of persistence of HIV-infected CD4 T cells. An overlapping HIV-1 Gag peptide pool stimulated these cells at approximately 1 ug/peptide/mL. Sorting of responding CD4+ T cells relied on upregulated CD40 ligand together with CD69. These receptors' antigens are unknown. Sequencing used immunoSEQ version 4 in survey mode. Profiling relied on immunoSEQ multiplex PCR, and the TCRdb table lists in-frame clones only, not all of them. The sample holds about 30,000 clones, roughly 71% seen once. The sequenced sample was CD4+ T cells sorted from PBMCs after approximately 19-hour stimulation, obtained from a patient who received antiretroviral therapy. The origin of the receptors is an adult man with HIV who was CMV-seropositive.

The CDR3 sequence is CASSSEDRNSPLHF. CDR3 nucleotides: TGCGCCAGCAGTTCCGAGGACAGAAATTCACCCCTCCACTTT. The chain couples TRBV5-1 to TRBJ1-6, with D tentatively TRBD1 (6 bases). Germline values: CDR1 SGHRS, CDR2 YFSETQ. This CDR3 has 14 residues. V was pared by 5 bases and J by 7 bases, with 13 bases between.

CDR3 bases: TGTGCCAGCAGCCAACGGGGAGTTGGTCCCCAGCATTTT. This translates into CASSQRGVGPQHF. The chain recombines TRBV12-3 or TRBV12-4 with TRBJ1-5; D gene ambiguous. Trimming removed 6 bases at V and 10 bases at J, with 16 bases between. This CDR3 has 13 amino acids.

The chain carries TRBV10-1 and TRBJ1-1, with a weak D call TRBD1 (5 bases). The germline gives CDR1 WNHNN, CDR2 SYGVQD (reference sequence). The CDR3 length is 15 residues. Trimming cost V 5 bases and J 0 bases, with 13 bases left between them. This CDR3 reads CASSPGGGVNTEAFF. The CDR3 DNA reads as TGCGCCAGCAGTCCGGGGGGAGGGGTGAACACTGAAGCTTTCTTT.

The chain has TRBV19 and TRBJ2-1; TRBD1 matches at 10 bases. This CDR3 contains 14 residues. V was pared by 7 bases and J by 7 bases, with 7 bases of the junction left unmatched. CDR1 and CDR2 from the germline V gene are LNHDA and SQIVND (reference sequence). For the CDR3, the DNA is TGTGCCAGTACCCCGGACAGGGGGAAGAATGAGCAGTTCTTC. This encodes CASTPDRGKNEQFF.

The chain carries TRBV5-1 and TRBJ1-1; 7 bases fit TRBD1. The CDR3 covers 15 residues. Looked up from germline, CDR1 is SGHRS and CDR2 is YFSETQ. The V and J ends lost 0 bases and 10 bases, in that order; junction bases with no gene match: 12. The DNA of the CDR3 is TGCGCCAGCAGCTTGGGACAGGGAGGGCAATTTTCAGCTTTCTTT. Its translation: CASSLGQGGQFSAFF.

This sequence joins TRBV14 and TRBJ1-5; D is ambiguous. The CDR3 has 17 residues. CDR1 and CDR2 (germline): SGHDN, FVKESK. The V end was cut by 0 bases, the J end by 3 bases, with 15 bases between. The CDR3 bases are TGTGCCAGCAGCCAAGATGCAGGTTATATAGTCAATCAGCCCCAGCATTTT. Amino acids: CASSQDAGYIVNQPQHF.

V and J are TRBV29-1 and TRBJ2-4, with D possibly TRBD2 on 5 matching bases. V lost 7 bases to trimming and J lost 9 bases, with 22 bases between them. Germline assignment: CDR1 SQVTM and CDR2 ANQGSEA. The length of the CDR3 is 14 residues. The CDR3 sequence is CSASNGDLGSIQYF. CDR3 DNA: TGCAGCGCCTCCAATGGGGATTTGGGGAGCATTCAGTACTTC.

In its sample, this clone was seen once. This chain links TRBV18 with TRBJ1-4; D ambiguous. The CDR3 length is 14 residues. Germline loops: CDR1 KGHSH, CDR2 LQKENI. The V and J ends lost 3 bases and 8 bases respectively, with 13 bases between them. The CDR3 coding sequence is TGTGCCAGCTCACCCGACATCCCGGGCGAAAAACTGTTTTTT. The encoded protein is CASSPDIPGEKLFF.

The chain combines TRBV24-1 with TRBJ2-7; 11 bases are shared with TRBD1. V trimming: 2 bases; J trimming: 6 bases; junction bases outside the gene matches: 2. The germline gives CDR1 KGHDR, CDR2 SFDVKD. This CDR3 has 14 residues. DNA for the CDR3: TGTGCCACCAGTGATTCCGGGACAGGGGGCGAGCAGTACTTC. Protein sequence: CATSDSGTGGEQYF.

This clone turned up a few times. The chain uses TRBV30 and TRBJ1-1; TRBD1 might be the D (6 bases). V lost 3 bases and J lost 2, with 10 bases in between. Per the germline V gene, CDR1 is GTSNPN and CDR2 is SVGIG (reference sequence). This CDR3 spans 13 amino acids. The CDR3 is CAWSEQGNTEAFF. For the CDR3, the DNA is TGTGCCTGGAGCGAACAGGGAAACACTGAAGCTTTCTTT. Variable domain in full (rest from reference TRBV30 and TRBJ1-1): SQTIHQWPATLVQPVGSPLSLECTVEGTSNPNLYWYRQAAGRGLQLLFYSVGIGQISSEVPQNLSASRPQDRQFILSSKKLLLSDSGFYLCAWSEQGNTEAFFGQGTRLTVV.

This chain links TRBV5-1 with TRBJ2-1; 9 bases are shared with TRBD1. CDR3 length: 14 amino acids. Germline V CDR1 and CDR2: SGHRS, YFSETQ. V lost 4 bases to trimming and J lost 5 bases; unmatched junction nucleotides: 4. The CDR3 DNA follows: TGCGCCAGCAGCGGGACAGGGAATAACAATGAGCAGTTCTTC. Translating gives CASSGTGNNNEQFF.

This clone was found once. The chain employs TRBV19 and TRBJ1-2; 7 bases align to TRBD1. Trimming at V came to 2 bases and at J to 6 bases, leaving 9 bases not matched to a gene. The CDR3 is made up of 15 amino acids. Per germline, CDR1 LNHDA and CDR2 SQIVND (reference sequence). Written as DNA, the CDR3 is TGTGCCAGTAGTATACGGGCAGGGGGACTGAATGGCTACACCTTC. Protein sequence: CASSIRAGGLNGYTF.

This chain links TRBV2 with TRBJ2-1; 7 bases fit TRBD1. CDR1 and CDR2 (germline): SNHLY, FYNNEI. Trimming took 7 bases from V and 1 from J; bases not matched to a gene: 4. CDR3 length: 14 residues. The CDR3: CASKGGGSYNEQFF. The CDR3 nucleotides read TGTGCCAGCAAAGGGGGCGGGTCCTACAATGAGCAGTTCTTC.

J is TRBJ2-7 and V is TRBV19, with 7 bases matching TRBD1. The trim removed 5 bases at V and 8 bases at J, leaving 9 bases unmatched. The CDR3 consists of 13 residues. The germline V gene has CDR1 LNHDA and CDR2 SQIVND (reference sequence). CDR3 coding DNA: TGTGCCAGTAGTCCCGGGACAGACTATAAGCAGTACTTC. Protein product: CASSPGTDYKQYF.

The CDR3 reads CASSYKGRNQPQHF. CDR3 DNA: TGTGCCAGCAGTTATAAGGGGCGCAATCAGCCCCAGCATTTT. V and J are TRBV6-5 and TRBJ1-5; perhaps TRBD1 as D (5 bases). Germline values: CDR1 MNHEY, CDR2 SVGAGI. The CDR3 totals 14 residues. The V and J ends lost 3 bases and 2 bases respectively, with 8 bases between them.

A few counts support this clone. The chain recombines TRBV3-1 (or the pseudogene TRBV3-2) with TRBJ2-1; unclear D gene. CDR1 and CDR2 from the germline V gene are LGHDT and YNNKEL (reference sequence). Between the trimmed V and J ends, which lost 3 bases and 7 bases, there was a span of 10 bases. This CDR3 spans 13 amino acids. The CDR3 coding sequence is TGTGCCAGCAGCCAGTTCAGTCTAAATGAGCAGTTCTTC. This gives the protein CASSQFSLNEQFF.

This clone was observed once. The chain recombines TRBV28 with TRBJ2-2; perhaps TRBD1 as D (6 bases). V was trimmed by 8 bases and J by 4 bases, leaving 11 bases between them. This CDR3 has 13 residues. The V gene's germline CDR1 is MDHEN and CDR2 SYDVKM. DNA for the CDR3: TGTGCCAGCCCGGACAGAGTCACCGGGGAGCTGTTTTTT. Its translation: CASPDRVTGELFF.

This clone was observed a few times. V and J are TRBV6-1 and TRBJ2-6; maybe TRBD2 (5 bases). The CDR3 has 17 amino acids. CDR1 and CDR2 from the germline V gene are MNHNS and SASEGT. V was pared by 2 bases and J by 0 bases, with 11 bases between. The CDR3 is CASSEKGGFSGANVLTF. CDR3 coding DNA: TGTGCCAGCAGTGAAAAAGGAGGTTTCTCTGGGGCCAACGTCCTGACTTTC.

For the CDR3, the DNA is TGCGCCAGCAGCCAACAGGGTTCTAATGAAAAACTGTTTTTT. Protein product: CASSQQGSNEKLFF. The chain links TRBV4-1 to TRBJ1-4, with D possibly being TRBD1 (5 bases). CDR3 size: 14 residues. Trimming pared 2 bases from V and 3 bases from J, leaving 7 bases between. CDR1 and CDR2 from the germline V gene are MGHRA and YSYEKL.

The rearrangement uses TRBV6-2 or TRBV6-3 and TRBJ1-1, with TRBD1 identical over 9 bases. Germline assignment: CDR1 MNHEY and CDR2 SVGEGT. CDR3 length: 21 residues. V lost 0 bases, J lost 0 bases, and 17 bases stayed unmatched. The CDR3 here is CASSYSAPKPGQGLMNTEAFF. The CDR3 nucleotides read TGTGCCAGCAGTTACTCGGCCCCAAAACCGGGACAGGGATTAATGAACACTGAAGCTTTCTTT.

By proportion, this clone is medium-sized (0.01 to 0.1%). The rearrangement uses TRBV3-1 (or the pseudogene TRBV3-2) and TRBJ1-5, with a possible D match to TRBD1 (6 bases). V was trimmed by 3 bases and J by 3 bases, leaving 15 bases between them. Germline V gives CDR1 LGHDT, CDR2 YNNKEL (reference sequence). This CDR3 contains 16 residues. The CDR3 region is CASSHALSGVNQPQHF. The DNA for the CDR3 is TGTGCCAGCAGCCACGCTTTGTCAGGGGTCAATCAGCCCCAGCATTTT.

This clone was counted once. The rearrangement links TRBV5-1 to TRBJ1-1, with D possibly being TRBD1 (6 bases). V lost 1 base to trimming and J lost 1 base, with 35 bases between them. There are 23 residues in the CDR3. Germline CDR1 is SGHRS and CDR2 is YFSETQ. The CDR3 reads CASSLSRPRPSSETGTRNTEAFF. CDR3 coding DNA: TGCGCCAGCAGCTTGTCGCGCCCCCGCCCGAGTTCCGAAACAGGGACACGGAACACTGAAGCTTTCTTT.

This clone was picked up a small number of times. The chain combines TRBV12-3 or TRBV12-4 with TRBJ1-1; no definite D call. Trimming left V 7 bases short and J 4 bases short, with 13 bases between. The CDR3 is made up of 13 amino acids. CDR3 sequence (DNA): TGTGCCAGCATTCGGACCGCTACCACTGAAGCTTTCTTT. Its translation: CASIRTATTEAFF.

The gene calls are TRBV19 and TRBJ1-4, with TRBD1 matching over 7 bases. J lost 8 bases, V lost 4 bases, and 16 bases had no gene match. The CDR3 runs 17 residues. The germline CDR1 and CDR2 sequences are LNHDA and SQIVND (reference sequence). CDR3 sequence (DNA): TGTGCCAGTAGTACCGATAGGAGACAGGGATGGAGGGAAAAACTGTTTTTT. Translated: CASSTDRRQGWREKLFF.

The chain joins TRBV6-4 to TRBJ2-3, with D perhaps matching TRBD1 (6 bases). Germline V gene sequence: CDR1 MRHNA, CDR2 SNTAGT. Trimming removed 8 bases at V and 0 bases at J, with 12 bases between. The CDR3 consists of 14 residues. The CDR3 DNA is TGTGCCAGCGCGAGGGGGTCTAGCACAGATACGCAGTATTTT. This codes for CASARGSSTDTQYF.

The genes are TRBV18 and TRBJ2-2; TRBD2 matches 10 bases. This CDR3 comprises 18 residues. With V trimmed by 6 bases and J by 4 bases, 14 bases remained unmatched. Per the germline V gene, CDR1 is KGHSH and CDR2 is LQKENI. The CDR3 loop reads CASSFTSGAGGTTGELFF. In DNA form, the CDR3 reads TGTGCCAGCTCGTTCACCTCCGGAGCGGGGGGGACCACCGGGGAGCTGTTTTTT.

The rearrangement uses TRBV27 and TRBJ2-7; D gene unclear. There are 14 residues in the CDR3. Germline V gene sequence: CDR1 MNHEY, CDR2 SMNVEV (reference sequence). V lost 5 bases to trimming and J lost 1 base, with 12 bases between them. The CDR3 region is CASSPDISSYEQYF. DNA for the CDR3: TGTGCCAGCAGTCCCGACATCTCATCCTACGAGCAGTACTTC.

Note on this clone: The sample contains more than one DNA sequence encoding this CDR3. The gene calls are TRBV24-1 and TRBJ2-7; TRBD2 is a possible D gene (6 bases). V was clipped by 7 bases and J by 1 base, with 7 bases between them. Germline CDR1 is KGHDR and CDR2 is SFDVKD. This CDR3 contains 12 residues. The CDR3 reads CATSGGSYEQYF. CDR3 DNA sequence: TGTGCCACCAGCGGGGGATCCTACGAGCAGTACTTC.

V gene TRBV3-1 (or the pseudogene TRBV3-2) combines with J gene TRBJ1-6; D is undetermined. This CDR3 spans 14 amino acids. V dropped 8 bases and J dropped 1 base, with 9 bases sitting between them. CDR1 is LGHDT, CDR2 YNNKEL, per germline (reference sequence). CDR3 region: CASREGSYNSPLHF. CDR3 bases: TGTGCCAGCCGAGAGGGATCCTATAATTCACCCCTCCACTTT.

The rearrangement links TRBV5-5 to TRBJ1-1; D not certain. This CDR3 has 13 residues. In germline, CDR1 is SGHKS, CDR2 YYEKEE (reference sequence). Trimming removed 9 bases from V and 0 bases from J, with 12 bases in between. DNA for the CDR3: TGTGCCACGACGCGGATGATGAACACTGAAGCTTTCTTT. Its protein product is CATTRMMNTEAFF.